The clone carrying this TCR beta chain was seen only once. What it recognizes is unknown. This entry is derived from a study of cytomegalovirus exposure and HLA in healthy donors. Whole-study results and caveats: Prediction of most subjects' HLA-A and HLA-B alleles by TCR beta sequences was reportedly accurate. Among the CMV-associated chains, three were confirmed in vitro as specific for CMV antigens. Prior analysis indicated that the majority of TCR beta V segments exhibited productivity approximately 87% or approximately 30% of the time. Cytomegalovirus-associated status was assigned to more than 150 TCR beta chains.

Per germline, CDR1 LGHNA and CDR2 YNFKEQ. CDR3 length equals 15 residues. V was shortened by 1 base and J by 9 bases, with 16 bases between the two germline ends. The PCR made use of 60 Vbeta and 13 Jbeta primers. Assay used: immunoSEQ multiplex PCR; TCRdb lists only in-frame clones, some missing. The table includes under 100,000 clones, under 80% detected once. The sequence was obtained from a man aged 18 to 35 in good health and CMV-seropositive. The chain employs TRBV4-2 and TRBJ2-1; D is perhaps TRBD1 (6 bases). Sequenced material: PBMCs. CDR3 sequence (DNA): TGTGCCAGCAGCCAAGTGAACAGGGTACAATCTGAGCAGTTCTTC. Translating it yields CASSQVNRVQSEQFF.